This T cell receptor (beta chain) was identified during a study of CD8+CD57+ T cells in acquired aplastic anemia. CDR3 and TCR beta VDJ profiling relied on genomic DNA as the template. TCRdb re-called the reads with MiXCR, one entry per CDR3 protein. The sample contains hundreds of thousands of distinct CDR3 sequences, over 25% of which appear only once. Flow cytometry had shown expanded CD8+CD57+ cells in the patients chosen for sequencing. This clonotype showed up many times. The receptor was derived from a human donor with aplastic anemia. Sample: sorted CD4+, CD8+, or CD8+CD57+ T cells (not recorded which) from PBMCs.

CDR3 region: CASSIDSVNTEAFF. CDR3 in DNA: TGTGCCAGTAGTATAGACAGTGTGAACACTGAAGCTTTCTTT. The genes are TRBV19 and TRBJ1-1; D is ambiguous. CDR3 length equals 14 residues. V lost 0 bases and J 0 bases, leaving 5 bases between the germline ends. In germline, CDR1 is LNHDA, CDR2 SQIVND (reference sequence).